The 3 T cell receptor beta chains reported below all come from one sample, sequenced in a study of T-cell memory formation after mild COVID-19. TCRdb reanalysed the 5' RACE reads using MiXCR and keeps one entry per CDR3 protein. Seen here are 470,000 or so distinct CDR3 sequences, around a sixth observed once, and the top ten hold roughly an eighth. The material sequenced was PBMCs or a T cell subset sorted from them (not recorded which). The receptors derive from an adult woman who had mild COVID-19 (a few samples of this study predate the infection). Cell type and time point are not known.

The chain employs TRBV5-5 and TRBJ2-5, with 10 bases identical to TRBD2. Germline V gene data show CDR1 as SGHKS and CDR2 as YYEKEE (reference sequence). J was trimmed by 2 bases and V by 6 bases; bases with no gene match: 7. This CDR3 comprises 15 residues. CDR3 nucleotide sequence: TGTGCCAGCACCAGCGGACTAGCGGCTCAAGAGACCCAGTACTTC. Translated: CASTSGLAAQETQYF.

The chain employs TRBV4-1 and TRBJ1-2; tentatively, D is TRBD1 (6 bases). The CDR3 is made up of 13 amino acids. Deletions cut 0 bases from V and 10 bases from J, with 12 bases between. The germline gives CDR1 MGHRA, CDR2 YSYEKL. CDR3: CASSQDRGAYYTF. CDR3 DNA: TGCGCCAGCAGCCAAGATCGGGGGGCCTACTACACCTTC.

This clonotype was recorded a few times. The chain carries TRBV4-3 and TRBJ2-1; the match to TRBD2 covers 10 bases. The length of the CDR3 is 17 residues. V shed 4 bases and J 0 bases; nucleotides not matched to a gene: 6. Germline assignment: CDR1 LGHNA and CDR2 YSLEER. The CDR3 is CASSPGTSVLSYNEQFF. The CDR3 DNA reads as TGCGCCAGCAGCCCCGGGACTAGCGTCCTCTCCTACAATGAGCAGTTCTTC.